Below are 23 T cell receptor beta chains sequenced from a single sample in a study of blood T cells in healthy people across ages. A second PCR of 7 to 11 cycles used a sample-barcoded 5' primer and a J-beta primer mix. TCRdb itself ran the 5' RACE reads through MiXCR, one entry per CDR3 protein. Counted here are about 1.4 million distinct CDR3 sequences, 59% occurring once; the ten biggest clones make up 5% to 7%. The sequencing input was blood. The receptors stem from a young man in good health.

J is TRBJ2-5 and V is TRBV20-1; D not resolved. Germline values: CDR1 DFQATT, CDR2 SNEGSKA (reference sequence). V was clipped by 3 bases and J by 2 bases, with 16 bases between them. The length of the CDR3 is 15 residues. CDR3 bases: TGCAGTGCTAGGCTTCCGGGTGAAGGACAAGAGACCCAGTACTTC. It specifies CSARLPGEGQETQYF.

This clonotype is a singleton in its sample. The V call is TRBV29-1, the J call TRBJ2-1, with TRBD2 identical over 7 bases. With the DNA end fitting TRBJ2-7 better, the J assignment may be wrong. This CDR3 region has 14 residues. Germline values: CDR1 SQVTM, CDR2 ANQGSEA. DNA of the CDR3: TGCAGCGTTGAACGAGGGAGGGCCTACAATGAGCAGTACTTC. This encodes CSVERGRAYNEQYF.

In this sample, this clonotype turned up once. The V gene is TRBV7-9, the J gene TRBJ2-3; tentative D call: TRBD1 (6 bases). The V end lost 6 bases, the J end lost 2 bases, and 27 bases lay between the germline ends. CDR3 size: 19 residues. Germline-derived CDR1 and CDR2 are SEHNR and FQNEAQ (reference sequence). CDR3 amino acids: CASRGPLARGGLFTDTQYF. The CDR3 region has the DNA TGTGCCAGCAGAGGTCCCCTTGCACGAGGGGGTTTATTCACAGATACGCAGTATTTT.

CDR3 sequence: CSARGTGDGTDTQYF. For the CDR3, the DNA is TGCAGTGCTAGAGGGACAGGGGATGGAACAGATACGCAGTATTTT. The genes are TRBV20-1 and TRBJ2-3; 9 bases align to TRBD1. Germline CDR1 reads DFQATT; CDR2 reads SNEGSKA (reference sequence). The CDR3 extends over 15 amino acids. Germline trimming cut 1 base from V and 3 bases from J; bases unmatched to any gene: 5.

The rearrangement uses TRBV20-1 and TRBJ2-5, with 10 nucleotides matching TRBD2. J was trimmed by 4 bases and V by 6 bases; bases with no gene match: 8. Germline V gene sequence: CDR1 DFQATT, CDR2 SNEGSKA (reference sequence). This CDR3 region has 14 residues. CDR3 amino acids: CSALGLAVTETQYF. Written as DNA, the CDR3 is TGCAGTGCCCTCGGACTAGCGGTTACAGAGACCCAGTACTTC.

The V gene is TRBV11-2, the J gene TRBJ2-3; D possibly corresponds to TRBD2 (7 bases). The CDR3 consists of 17 residues. Germline V gives CDR1 SGHAT, CDR2 FQNNGV. V lost 5 bases, J lost 0 bases, and 18 bases lay in between. The CDR3 here is CASSPRLGGLSTDTQYF. CDR3 DNA: TGTGCCAGCAGCCCCCGCCTGGGGGGGCTTAGCACAGATACGCAGTATTTT. The variable domain in full, completed from reference TRBV11-2 and TRBJ2-3, reads EAGVAQSPRYKIIEKRQSVAFWCNPISGHATLYWYQQILGQGPKLLIQFQNNGVVDDSQLPKDRFSAERLKGVDSTLKIQPAKLEDSAVYLCASSPRLGGLSTDTQYFGPGTRLTVL.

V and J are TRBV5-5 and TRBJ2-1; the D gene is possibly TRBD1 (6 bases). This CDR3 is built from 13 residues. The V gene's germline CDR1 is SGHKS and CDR2 YYEKEE (reference sequence). V was clipped by 3 bases and J by 7 bases, with 11 bases between them. The CDR3 region has the DNA TGTGCCAGCAGCTCCGGACAGACTAATGAGCAGTTCTTC. It encodes CASSSGQTNEQFF.

The gene calls are TRBV7-9 and TRBJ2-7; 11 bases are a match to TRBD2. This CDR3 is 15 amino acids long. From germline, CDR1 is SEHNR and CDR2 FQNEAQ (reference sequence). With V trimmed by 6 bases and J by 7 bases, 11 bases remained unmatched. In DNA, the CDR3 is TGTGCCAGCAGTCTACTAGCGGGAGTTGACAATGAGCAGTACTTC. This translates into CASSLLAGVDNEQYF.

The genes are TRBV4-3 and TRBJ2-5; TRBD2 matches 11 bases. J was trimmed by 11 bases and V by 4 bases; bases with no gene match: 9. This CDR3 is 14 amino acids long. Germline V gene sequence: CDR1 LGHNA, CDR2 YSLEER. In DNA, the CDR3 is TGCGCCAGCAGCCCGACTAGCGGGGTTCGGGAGCAGTACTTC. Its protein product is CASSPTSGVREQYF.

The chain uses TRBV15 and TRBJ2-3; no firm D call. The CDR3 is made up of 14 amino acids. CDR1 and CDR2 from the germline V gene are LNHNV and YYDKDF (reference sequence). Between the trimmed V and J ends, which lost 0 bases and 2 bases, there was a span of 6 bases. CDR3 sequence: CATSRDAPTDTQYF. CDR3 coding DNA: TGTGCCACCAGCAGAGATGCCCCCACAGATACGCAGTATTTT.

The V and J genes are TRBV25-1 and TRBJ1-2; D is possibly TRBD1 (5 bases). Per the germline V gene, CDR1 is MGHDK and CDR2 is SYGVNS. The CDR3 spans 15 residues. Between the trimmed V and J ends, which lost 5 bases and 6 bases, there was a span of 19 bases. This chain's CDR3 is CASSPRDFWVDGYTF. CDR3 DNA sequence: TGTGCCAGCAGTCCTCGGGACTTTTGGGTTGATGGCTACACCTTC.

This chain uses TRBV6-6 with TRBJ1-4; 7 nucleotides align to TRBD1. The germline CDR1 and CDR2 sequences are MNHNY and SVGAGI (reference sequence). V shed 2 bases and J 3 bases; nucleotides not matched to a gene: 9. The CDR3 is 17 amino acids. The CDR3 is CASSYGQEEWANEKLFF. In DNA, the CDR3 is TGTGCCAGCAGTTACGGACAGGAAGAGTGGGCTAATGAAAAACTGTTTTTT.

The CDR3 DNA reads TGTGCCAGCAGTTTTTTGGTCGAGCAGTACTTC. Residues: CASSFLVEQYF. The chain has TRBV12-3 or TRBV12-4 and TRBJ2-4; no reliable D call. Judging by the DNA end, TRBJ2-7 fits better; the J call may be wrong. The CDR3 is 11 residues long.

The chain links TRBV6-1 to TRBJ1-2, with a tentative D call TRBD1 (6 bases). Trimming took 8 bases from V and 5 from J, leaving 21 bases between them. CDR1 and CDR2 (germline): MNHNS, SASEGT. The CDR3 covers 15 residues. Here the CDR3 DNA reads TGTGCCAGCTTCTCGTTCGCAGACAGGCCTTATGGCTACACCTTC. This translates into CASFSFADRPYGYTF.

This chain uses TRBV4-3 with TRBJ2-3; 8 nucleotides line up with TRBD1. Germline V gives CDR1 LGHNA, CDR2 YSLEER. V shed 0 bases, J shed 4 bases, and the junction held 15 bases outside the gene matches. This CDR3 comprises 19 residues. CDR3 coding DNA: TGCGCCAGCAGCCAAGAGGGTGCAGGGGGCGCTCTCGCAGCAGATACGCAGTATTTT. Its translation: CASSQEGAGGALAADTQYF.

This chain uses TRBV29-1 with TRBJ2-7; D might be TRBD2 (5 bases). V was cut by 5 bases and J by 2 bases, with 28 bases left in between. Germline lookup yields CDR1 SQVTM and CDR2 ANQGSEA. The CDR3 is 18 residues long. The CDR3 coding sequence is TGCAGCGTTCTGGCGAGTGGCAGGAGAAGTGGAGGACCCTACGAGCAGTACTTC. The encoded protein is CSVLASGRRSGGPYEQYF.

V is TRBV20-1 and J is TRBJ2-2; D unresolved. Germline V gene data show CDR1 as DFQATT and CDR2 as SNEGSKA (reference sequence). CDR3 length: 13 amino acids. Trimming pared 8 bases from V and 4 bases from J, leaving 14 bases between. DNA for the CDR3: TGCAGTACAGCCCTTCTAGGCACCGGGGAGCTGTTTTTT. Its translation is CSTALLGTGELFF.

This sequence joins TRBV11-3 and TRBJ2-1, with a weak D call TRBD2 (6 bases). This CDR3 has 15 amino acids. V was trimmed by 1 base and J by 7 bases, leaving 14 bases between them. CDR1 and CDR2 from the germline V gene are SGHNT and YENEEA. The CDR3 spells CASSLGGLERNEQFF. In nucleotides, the CDR3 is TGTGCCAGCAGCTTAGGGGGACTGGAACGTAATGAGCAGTTCTTC. The full variable domain, with the rest looked up from reference TRBV11-3 and TRBJ2-1, is EAGVVQSPRYKIIEKKQPVAFWCNPISGHNTLYWYLQNLGQGPELLIRYENEEAVDDSQLPKDRFSAERLKGVDSTLKIQPAELGDSAVYLCASSLGGLERNEQFFGPGTRLTVL.

The chain carries TRBV18 and TRBJ2-3; D not certain. The germline V gene has CDR1 KGHSH and CDR2 LQKENI. The CDR3 is made up of 17 amino acids. V was cut by 4 bases and J by 0 bases, with 17 bases left in between. DNA for the CDR3: TGTGCCAGCTCACTGAACAAGGGTCGATCTAGCACAGATACGCAGTATTTT. It specifies CASSLNKGRSSTDTQYF.

The chain employs TRBV24-1 and TRBJ2-7; the D gene is possibly TRBD1 (6 bases). CDR1 is KGHDR and CDR2 is SFDVKD in the germline V gene. This CDR3 has 12 residues. V gave up 5 bases and J gave up 7 bases, with 11 bases separating them. The DNA for the CDR3 is TGTGCCACCAGTGGGGACATGGATGAGCAGTACTTC. It yields the protein CATSGDMDEQYF.

V gene TRBV6-2 or TRBV6-3 combines with J gene TRBJ2-3; 10 bases are a match to TRBD2. The germline V gene has CDR1 MNHEY and CDR2 SVGEGT. The trim removed 5 bases at V and 5 bases at J, leaving 7 bases unmatched. CDR3 size: 15 residues. The CDR3 nucleotides read TGTGCCAGCAGTGATCTAGCGGGGGAACAAGATACGCAGTATTTT. Amino acid sequence: CASSDLAGEQDTQYF.

The rearrangement links TRBV27 to TRBJ2-7, with D perhaps matching TRBD1 or TRBD2 (5 bases each). The J call is doubtful: the DNA matches TRBJ2-5 better. The CDR3 covers 15 residues. Germline V gives CDR1 MNHEY, CDR2 SMNVEV (reference sequence). The CDR3 DNA reads TGTGCCAGCTCTTCGGGGCAGGGCGGTATAGAGACCCAGTACTTC. It codes for CASSSGQGGIETQYF.

This clonotype was observed a single time. For the CDR3, the DNA is TGCGCCAGCAGCGTGGCAGGCAGGGTCTACGAGCAGTACTTC. Residues: CASSVAGRVYEQYF. The chain is built from TRBV5-1 and TRBJ2-7; possible D gene TRBD1, 5 bases. This CDR3 contains 14 residues. CDR1 is SGHRS, CDR2 YFSETQ, per germline. Trimming took off 4 bases at V and 3 bases at J, with 14 bases between the two ends.